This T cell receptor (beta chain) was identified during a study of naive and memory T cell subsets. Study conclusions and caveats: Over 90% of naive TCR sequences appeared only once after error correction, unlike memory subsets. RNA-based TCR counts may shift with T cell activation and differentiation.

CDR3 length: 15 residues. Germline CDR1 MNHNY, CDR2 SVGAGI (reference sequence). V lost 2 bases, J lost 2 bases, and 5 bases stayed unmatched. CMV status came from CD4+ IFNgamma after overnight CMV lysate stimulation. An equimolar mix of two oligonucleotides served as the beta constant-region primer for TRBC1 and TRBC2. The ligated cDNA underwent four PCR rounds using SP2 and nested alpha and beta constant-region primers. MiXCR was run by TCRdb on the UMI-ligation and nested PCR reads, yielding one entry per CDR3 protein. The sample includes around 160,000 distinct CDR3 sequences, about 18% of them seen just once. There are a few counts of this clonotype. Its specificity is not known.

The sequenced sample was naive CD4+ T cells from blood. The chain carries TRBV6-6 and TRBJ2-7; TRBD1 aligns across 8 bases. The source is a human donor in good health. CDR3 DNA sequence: TGTGCCAGCAGTTACCGGACAGGGCAAACCTACGAGCAGTACTTC. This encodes CASSYRTGQTYEQYF.